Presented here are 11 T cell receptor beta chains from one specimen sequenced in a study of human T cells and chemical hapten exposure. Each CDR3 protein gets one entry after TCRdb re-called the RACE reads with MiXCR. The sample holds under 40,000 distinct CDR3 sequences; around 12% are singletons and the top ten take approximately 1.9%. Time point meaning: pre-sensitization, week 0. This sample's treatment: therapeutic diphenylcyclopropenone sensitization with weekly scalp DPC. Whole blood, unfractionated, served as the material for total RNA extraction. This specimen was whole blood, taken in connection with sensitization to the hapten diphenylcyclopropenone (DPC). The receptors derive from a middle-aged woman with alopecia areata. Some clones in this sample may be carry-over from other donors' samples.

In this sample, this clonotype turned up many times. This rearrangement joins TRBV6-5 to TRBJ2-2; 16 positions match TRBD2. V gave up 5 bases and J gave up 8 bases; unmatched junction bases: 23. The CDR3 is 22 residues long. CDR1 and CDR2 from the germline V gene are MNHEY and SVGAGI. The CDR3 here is CASSTYLTSGLAGGRQIGELFF. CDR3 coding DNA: TGTGCCAGCAGTACTTACCTTACCTCGGGACTAGCGGGGGGGCGGCAGATAGGGGAGCTGTTTTTT.

CDR3 region: CASRSGGTYEQYF. CDR3 bases: TGCGCCAGCCGATCCGGGGGCACCTACGAGCAGTACTTC. The chain uses TRBV10-2 and TRBJ2-7; TRBD1 or TRBD2 may be the D gene (6 bases each). The germline V gene encodes CDR1 WSHSY and CDR2 SAAADI. CDR3 size: 13 residues. V lost 8 bases, J lost 2 bases, and 13 bases lay in between.

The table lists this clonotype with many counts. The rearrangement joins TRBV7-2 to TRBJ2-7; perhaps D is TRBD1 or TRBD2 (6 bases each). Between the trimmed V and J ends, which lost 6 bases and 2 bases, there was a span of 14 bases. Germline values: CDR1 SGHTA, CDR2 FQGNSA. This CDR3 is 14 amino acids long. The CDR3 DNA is TGTGCCAGCAGGAAGACGCGGGACACCTACGAGCAGTACTTC. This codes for CASRKTRDTYEQYF.

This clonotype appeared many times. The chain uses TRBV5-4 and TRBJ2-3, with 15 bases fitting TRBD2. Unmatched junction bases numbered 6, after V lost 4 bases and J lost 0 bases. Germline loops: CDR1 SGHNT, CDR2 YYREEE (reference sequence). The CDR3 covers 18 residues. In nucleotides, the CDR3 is TGTGCCAGCAGCGCCGGGACTAGCGGGGGGCCTAGCACAGATACGCAGTATTTT. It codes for CASSAGTSGGPSTDTQYF.

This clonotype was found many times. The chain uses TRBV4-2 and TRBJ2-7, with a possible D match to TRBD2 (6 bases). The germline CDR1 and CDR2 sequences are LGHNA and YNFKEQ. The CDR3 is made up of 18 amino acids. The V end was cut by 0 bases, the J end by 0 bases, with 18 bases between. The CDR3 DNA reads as TGTGCCAGCAGCCAAGATTATAAACGAGCGGGCCCCTCCTACGAGCAGTACTTC. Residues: CASSQDYKRAGPSYEQYF.

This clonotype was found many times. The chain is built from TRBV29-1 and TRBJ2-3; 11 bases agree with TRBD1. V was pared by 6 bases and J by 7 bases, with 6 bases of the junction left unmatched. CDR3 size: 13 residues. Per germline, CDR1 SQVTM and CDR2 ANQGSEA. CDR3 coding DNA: TGCAGCGTGGACAGGGGGCCGATGAATACGCAGTATTTT. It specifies CSVDRGPMNTQYF.

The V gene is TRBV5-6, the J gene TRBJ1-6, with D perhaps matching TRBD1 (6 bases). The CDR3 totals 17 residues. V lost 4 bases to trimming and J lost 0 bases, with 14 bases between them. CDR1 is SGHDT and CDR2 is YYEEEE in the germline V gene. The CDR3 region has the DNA TGTGCCAGCAGCCTACTGTTACAGGGCTCCTATAATTCACCCCTCCACTTT. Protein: CASSLLLQGSYNSPLHF.

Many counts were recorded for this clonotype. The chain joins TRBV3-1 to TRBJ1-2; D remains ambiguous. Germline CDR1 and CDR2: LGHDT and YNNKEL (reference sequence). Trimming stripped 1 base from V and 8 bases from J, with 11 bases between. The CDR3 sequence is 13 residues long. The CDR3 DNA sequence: TGTGCCAGCAGCCAAGGTCCGCAGAGAGGCTACACCTTC. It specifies CASSQGPQRGYTF. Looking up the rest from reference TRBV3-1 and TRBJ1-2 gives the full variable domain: DTAVSQTPKYLVTQMGNDKSIKCEQNLGHDTMYWYKQDSKKFLKIMFSYNNKELIINETVPNRFSPKSPDKAHLNLHINSLELGDSAVYFCASSQGPQRGYTFGSGTRLTVV.

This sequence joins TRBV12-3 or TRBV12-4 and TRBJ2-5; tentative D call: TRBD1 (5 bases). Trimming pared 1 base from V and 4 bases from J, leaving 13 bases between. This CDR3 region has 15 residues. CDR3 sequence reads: CASSLGPLQGETQYF. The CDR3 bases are TGTGCCAGCAGTTTAGGGCCCCTCCAGGGAGAGACCCAGTACTTC.

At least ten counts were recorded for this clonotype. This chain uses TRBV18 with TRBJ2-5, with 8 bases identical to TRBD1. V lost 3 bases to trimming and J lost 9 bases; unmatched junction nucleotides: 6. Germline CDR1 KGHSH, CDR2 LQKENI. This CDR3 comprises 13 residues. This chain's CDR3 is CASSPQDRVAQYF. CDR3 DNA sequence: TGTGCCAGCTCACCCCAGGACAGGGTCGCCCAGTACTTC.

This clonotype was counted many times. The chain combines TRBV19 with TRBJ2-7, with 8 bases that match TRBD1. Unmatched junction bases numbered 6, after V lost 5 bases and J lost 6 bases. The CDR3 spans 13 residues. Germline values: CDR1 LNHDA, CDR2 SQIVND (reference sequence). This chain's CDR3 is CASSSLTGVEQYF. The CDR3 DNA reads TGTGCCAGTAGTTCTCTGACAGGGGTCGAGCAGTACTTC.